This T cell receptor beta chain appears in the sequencing data of a study of blood T cell repertoires in COVID-19. CDR3 length: 13 amino acids. The V and J ends lost 4 bases and 2 bases respectively, with 7 bases between them. Germline CDR1 and CDR2: SEHNR and FQNEAQ (reference sequence). The assay was immunoSEQ multiplex PCR, and TCRdb's table has in-frame clones only and misses some. The table shows roughly 170,000 clones, with around 89% occurring only once. The sequenced sample was peripheral blood. This sequence joins TRBV7-9 and TRBJ2-3; D is perhaps TRBD2 (6 bases). This TCR came from a man aged 60-69 years with acute or convalescent COVID-19. CDR3 bases: TGTGCCAGCAGCTGGAGGGACACAGATACGCAGTATTTT. It encodes CASSWRDTDTQYF. Using reference TRBV7-9 and TRBJ2-3 for the parts outside the CDR3, the full variable domain is DTGVSQNPRHKITKRGQNVTFRCDPISEHNRLYWYRQTLGQGPEFLTYFQNEAQLEKSRLLSDRFSAERPKGSFSTLEIQRTEQGDSAMYLCASSWRDTDTQYFGPGTRLTVL.